This T cell receptor beta chain was profiled in a study of memory CD4+ T cells and cytomegalovirus serostatus. Whole-study results and caveats: Suggested: most of the CMV-linked TCR signature lies in CD4+ memory cells. About 40% of the roughly 160 known CMV-associated TCRbeta sequences appeared in CD4+ memory.

Of note for this clone: Its antigen is as yet unknown.

Single viable CD3+CD4+CD8-CD45RO+ cells were sorted as the memory CD4+ T cells. CD4+ T cells were isolated by positive magnetic selection. The CDR3 totals 14 residues. Germline V gives CDR1 LNHDA, CDR2 SQIVND (reference sequence). V was clipped by 7 bases and J by 2 bases; unmatched bases: 6. Authors' processing steps: Out-of-frame sequences were removed, leaving a few million distinct TCRbeta sequences. The repertoire was sequenced with immunoSEQ multiplex PCR; TCRdb's copy has only in-frame clones and lacks some. That table gives V, J and clone size, and the DNA gave D and trimming. The sample shows roughly 49,000 clones, 70% to 85% of them seen only once.

The J gene is TRBJ2-7, the V gene TRBV19, with TRBD2 identical over 9 bases. The sample was memory CD4+ T cells from blood. The receptor comes from an adult in good health and CMV-seronegative. CDR3 sequence: CASNPSGEPYEQYF. DNA for the CDR3: TGTGCCAGTAATCCTAGCGGGGAACCCTACGAGCAGTACTTC.